This T cell receptor beta chain was profiled in a study of T-cell memory formation after mild COVID-19. MiXCR was run by TCRdb on the 5' RACE reads, yielding one entry per CDR3 protein. The profile shows 300,000 to 350,000 distinct CDR3 sequences, roughly a fifth of them singletons. This sequence was found in a man aged 18 to 30 who had mild COVID-19 (a few samples of this study predate the infection). Cell type and time point are not known. Sequences were obtained from PBMCs or a T cell subset sorted from them (not recorded which).

The CDR3 region is CASSFSGGLSYNEQFF. CDR3 bases: TGTGCCAGCAGTTTTAGCGGGGGACTCTCCTACAATGAGCAGTTCTTC. V is TRBV12-3 or TRBV12-4 and J is TRBJ2-1; 9 bases map to TRBD2. The CDR3 runs 16 residues. J was trimmed by 0 bases and V by 3 bases; bases with no gene match: 3.